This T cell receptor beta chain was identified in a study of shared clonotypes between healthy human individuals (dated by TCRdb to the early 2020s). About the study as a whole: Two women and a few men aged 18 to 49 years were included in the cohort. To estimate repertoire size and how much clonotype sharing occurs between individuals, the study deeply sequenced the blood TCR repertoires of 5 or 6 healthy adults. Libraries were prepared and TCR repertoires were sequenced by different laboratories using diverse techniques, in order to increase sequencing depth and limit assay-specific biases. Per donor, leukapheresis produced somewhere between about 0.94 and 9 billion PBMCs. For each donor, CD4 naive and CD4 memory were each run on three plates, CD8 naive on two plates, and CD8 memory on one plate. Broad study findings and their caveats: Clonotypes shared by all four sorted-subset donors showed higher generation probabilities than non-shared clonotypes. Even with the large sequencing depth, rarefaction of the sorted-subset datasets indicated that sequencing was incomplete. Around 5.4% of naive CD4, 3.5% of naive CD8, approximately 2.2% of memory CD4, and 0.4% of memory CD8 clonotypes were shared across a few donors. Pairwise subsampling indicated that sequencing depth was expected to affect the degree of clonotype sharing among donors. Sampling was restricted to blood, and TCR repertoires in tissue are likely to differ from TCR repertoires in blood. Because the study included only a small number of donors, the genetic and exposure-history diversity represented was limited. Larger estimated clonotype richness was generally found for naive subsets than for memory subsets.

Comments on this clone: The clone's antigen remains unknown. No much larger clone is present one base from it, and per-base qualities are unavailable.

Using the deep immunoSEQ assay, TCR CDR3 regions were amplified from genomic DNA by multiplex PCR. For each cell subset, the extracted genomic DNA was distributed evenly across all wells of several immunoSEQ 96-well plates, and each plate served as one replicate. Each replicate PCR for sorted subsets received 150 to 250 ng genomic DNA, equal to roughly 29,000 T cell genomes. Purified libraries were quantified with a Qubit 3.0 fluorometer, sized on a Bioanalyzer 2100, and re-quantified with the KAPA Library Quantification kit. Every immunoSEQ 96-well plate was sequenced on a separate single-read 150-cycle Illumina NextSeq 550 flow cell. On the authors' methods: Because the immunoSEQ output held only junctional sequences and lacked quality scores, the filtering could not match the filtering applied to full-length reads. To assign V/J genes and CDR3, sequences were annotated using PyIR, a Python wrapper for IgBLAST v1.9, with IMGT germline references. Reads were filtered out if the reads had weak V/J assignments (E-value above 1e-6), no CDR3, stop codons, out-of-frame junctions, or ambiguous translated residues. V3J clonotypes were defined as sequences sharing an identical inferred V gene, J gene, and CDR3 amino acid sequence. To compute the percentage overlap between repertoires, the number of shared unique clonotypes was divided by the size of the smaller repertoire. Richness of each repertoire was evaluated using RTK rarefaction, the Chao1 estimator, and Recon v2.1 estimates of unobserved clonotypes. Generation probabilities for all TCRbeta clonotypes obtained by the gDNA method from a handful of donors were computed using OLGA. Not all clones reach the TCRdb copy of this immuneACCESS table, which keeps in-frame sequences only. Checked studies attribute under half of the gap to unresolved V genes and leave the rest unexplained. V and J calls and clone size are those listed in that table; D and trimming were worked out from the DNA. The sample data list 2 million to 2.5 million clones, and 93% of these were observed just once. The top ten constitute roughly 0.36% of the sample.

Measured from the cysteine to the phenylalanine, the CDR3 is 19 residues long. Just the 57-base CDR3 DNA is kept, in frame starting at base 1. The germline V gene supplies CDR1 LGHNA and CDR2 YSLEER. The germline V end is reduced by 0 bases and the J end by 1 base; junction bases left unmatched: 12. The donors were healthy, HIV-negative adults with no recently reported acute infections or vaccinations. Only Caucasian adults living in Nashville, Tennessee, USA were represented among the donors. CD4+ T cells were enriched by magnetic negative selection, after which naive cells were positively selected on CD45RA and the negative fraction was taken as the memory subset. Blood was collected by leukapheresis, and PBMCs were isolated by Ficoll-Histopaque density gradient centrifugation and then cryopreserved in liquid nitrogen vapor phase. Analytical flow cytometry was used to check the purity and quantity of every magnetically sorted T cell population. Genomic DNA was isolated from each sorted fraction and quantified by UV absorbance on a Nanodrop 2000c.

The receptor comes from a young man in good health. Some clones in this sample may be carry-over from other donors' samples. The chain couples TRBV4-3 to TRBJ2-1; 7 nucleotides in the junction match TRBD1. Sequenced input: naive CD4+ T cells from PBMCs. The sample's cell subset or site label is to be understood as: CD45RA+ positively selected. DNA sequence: TGCGCCAGCAGCCAAGATATGGGGGCGACAGGGTGGTCCTACAATGAGCAGTTCTTC. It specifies CASSQDMGATGWSYNEQFF.